The source of this TCR beta chain is a study of T cells after yellow fever vaccination. TCRdb ran MiXCR on the 5' RACE reads and lists one entry per CDR3 protein. Among some 340,000 distinct CDR3 sequences, roughly 3.9% were seen once, and the ten largest hold about 22%. This clonotype occurred a few times. The CDR3 runs to 16 residues. Germline V CDR1 and CDR2: LGHNA, YSLEER. V lost 3 bases, J lost 5 bases, and 7 bases stayed unmatched. The clonotype comes from a man in his late teens or twenties who received the YFV17D yellow fever vaccine. The chain carries TRBV4-3 and TRBJ2-1; 10 bases are a match to TRBD1. Sequencing was performed on PBMCs, taken 5 days after the yellow fever booster vaccination. Here the CDR3 DNA reads TGCGCCAGCAGCCATCACGGGACAGGGGCGAACAATGAGCAGTTCTTC. Its protein is CASSHHGTGANNEQFF.